The rows below give T cell receptor beta chains drawn from one sample of a study of early T cells in non-severe SARS-CoV-2 infection. TCRdb analysed the 5' RACE reads with MiXCR anew, one entry per CDR3 protein. The profile covers more than 90,000 distinct CDR3 sequences, with over 10% appearing a single time and 2% to 2.5% taken by the ten largest. Sequenced sample: whole blood. These receptors all stem from an adult who was a healthcare worker with PCR-confirmed SARS-CoV-2 infection or an uninfected control (not recorded which). The CDR3 runs from the conserved cysteine through the conserved F or W. Each record gives: J gene, D gene, V gene, clone size, CDR3 DNA, CDR3 protein. D genes are given only for firm matches. The size field is filled for only some rows; it gives once, few, many or a size class.

>TRBJ1-2|TRBD1|TRBV7-6|many
TGTGCCAGCAGCTTATCGGGACAGGGCTATGGCTACACCTTC
CASSLSGQGYGYTF
>TRBJ1-3|-|TRBV6-6|-
TGTGCCAGCAGGTCGGGGGGTAAGCCTGGAAACACCATATATTTT
CASRSGGKPGNTIYF
>TRBJ2-5|TRBD2|TRBV12-3/TRBV12-4|-
TGTGCCAGCAGGTCACTTAGCGGGGGACGGGAGACCCAGTACTTC
CASRSLSGGRETQYF
>TRBJ2-7|-|TRBV12-3/TRBV12-4|many
TGTGCCAGCAGTATCGCCCCGGGACCCTCTAGGCGCTACGAGCAGTACTTC
CASSIAPGPSRRYEQYF
>TRBJ2-1|-|TRBV20-1|many
TGCAGTGCTAGAGATCTACGGGTCTACAATGAGCAGTTCTTC
CSARDLRVYNEQFF
>TRBJ2-7|TRBD1|TRBV28|-
TGTGCCAGCAGTTTGGGACCCGGGACAGGGCTCTACGAGCAGTACTTC
CASSLGPGTGLYEQYF
>TRBJ1-2|-|TRBV19|-
TGTGCCAGTAGCCCCTTTTCGGGATCTAACTATGGCCACACCTTC
CASSPFSGSNYGHTF
>TRBJ1-1|-|TRBV5-1|-
TGCGCCAGCAGCTGGCTACCGGGACCTGAAAACACTGAAGCTTTCTTT
CASSWLPGPENTEAFF
>TRBJ1-2|-|TRBV18|many
TGTGCCAGCTCACCACGGAACGGGAACTATGGCTACACCTTC
CASSPRNGNYGYTF
>TRBJ1-1|TRBD1|TRBV6-1|few
TGTGCCAGCAGTGAATTAGGACAGGCTCCTGAAGCTTTCTTT
CASSELGQAPEAFF
>TRBJ2-1|TRBD2|TRBV10-1|many
TGCGCCAGCATCCCAAGCGGGGGGGTCGACAATGAGCAGTTCTTC
CASIPSGGVDNEQFF
>TRBJ1-1|-|TRBV12-3/TRBV12-4|-
TGTGCCAGCAGTTTAGAGTGGGGGGCAAAAGCTTTCTTT
CASSLEWGAKAFF
>TRBJ1-1|-|TRBV29-1|once
TGCAGCGTTTCTGGGGACGCAAACACTGAAGCTTTCTTT
CSVSGDANTEAFF
>TRBJ2-2|TRBD2|TRBV3-1|many
TGTGCCAGCAGCCAAAGGGCTAGCGGGGGGTTGAACACCGGGGAGCTGTTTTTT
CASSQRASGGLNTGELFF
>TRBJ1-5|-|TRBV28|-
TGTGCCAGCAGTTTTTCAGGGCTTAAGGGCAATCAGCCCCAGCATTTT
CASSFSGLKGNQPQHF
>TRBJ1-2|TRBD1|TRBV29-1|many
TGCAGCGTTGAGGTAGAGGGGGCAGGATATGGCTACACCTTC
CSVEVEGAGYGYTF
>TRBJ2-1|TRBD1|TRBV29-1|-
TGCAGCGTCCACCCCGGGACAGGGGACAACAATGAGCAGTTCTTC
CSVHPGTGDNNEQFF
>TRBJ1-4|-|TRBV13|-
TGTGCCAGCAGCTTACGCGGAGTTAATGAAAAACTGTTTTTT
CASSLRGVNEKLFF
>TRBJ2-1|TRBD1|TRBV7-9|few
TGTGCCAGCAGCTTAGGAGGGACAGATGGTCGCCCCTACAATGAGCAGTTCTTC
CASSLGGTDGRPYNEQFF
>TRBJ2-5|-|TRBV6-2/TRBV6-3|many
TGTGCCAGCAGTTACTCGTGGTGGTCGGAGACCCAGTACTTC
CASSYSWWSETQYF
>TRBJ2-2|-|TRBV3-1|-
TGTGCCAGCAGCCTCCAACAGAACACCGGGGAGCTGTTTTTT
CASSLQQNTGELFF
>TRBJ2-3|TRBD2|TRBV12-3/TRBV12-4|few
TGTGCCAGCAGGGCGACTAGCGTTACAGATACGCAGTATTTT
CASRATSVTDTQYF
>TRBJ2-2|TRBD2|TRBV12-3/TRBV12-4|many
TGTGCCAGCAGATCTAGCGGGGGGCACGGGGAGCTGTTTTTT
CASRSSGGHGELFF
>TRBJ1-1|-|TRBV10-2|many
TGCGCCAGCAGAGATCCAGAGCACCCTGAAGCTTTCTTT
CASRDPEHPEAFF
>TRBJ2-4|-|TRBV29-1|many
TGCAGCGTTGTAGGACAGCTAGCCAAAAACATTCAGTACTTC
CSVVGQLAKNIQYF
>TRBJ1-1|-|TRBV5-4|-
TGTGCCAGCAGCTTACAGTCGTCTGAAGCTTTCTTT
CASSLQSSEAFF
>TRBJ2-4|-|TRBV7-9|few
TGTGCCAGCAGCGAGTCGGCTGTAAACATTCAGTACTTC
CASSESAVNIQYF
>TRBJ2-7|TRBD1|TRBV5-5|-
TGTGCCAGCAGCGCCCGGGACAGCGAGACCTACGAGCAGTACTTC
CASSARDSETYEQYF
>TRBJ1-5|-|TRBV19|-
TGTGCCAGTAGTATCGTAGGCAGTGGTTTCAATCAGCCCCAGCATTTT
CASSIVGSGFNQPQHF
>TRBJ2-3|-|TRBV5-1|-
TGCGCCAGCAGCTCCGGGGCGGCACGCACAGATACGCAGTATTTT
CASSSGAARTDTQYF
>TRBJ2-1|-|TRBV6-4|few
TGTGCCAGCAGTGACAGGGAGAATGAGCAGTTCTTC
CASSDRENEQFF
>TRBJ2-3|TRBD2|TRBV20-1|few
TGCAGTGCCCCGGGGGGGCCTTTGAGAGATACGCAGTATTTT
CSAPGGPLRDTQYF
>TRBJ2-7|-|TRBV18|many
TGTGCCAGCTCACCCCCCGGACAAGGGTACGAGCAGTACTTC
CASSPPGQGYEQYF
>TRBJ2-1|TRBD2|TRBV6-1|-
TGTACCGCACGGGGGGGCGTTGGGTACAATGAGCAGTTCTTC
CTARGGVGYNEQFF
>TRBJ2-7|TRBD2|TRBV6-5|-
TGTGCCAGCAGTTACCAAGGACTAGCTTACGAGCAGTACTTC
CASSYQGLAYEQYF
>TRBJ2-3|TRBD2|TRBV7-9|few
TGTGCCAGCAGCTTTAGGGGGACTAGCCCAGATACGCAGTATTTT
CASSFRGTSPDTQYF
>TRBJ2-7|-|TRBV3-1|-
TGTGCCAGCAGCCAAGCGACTATCTCCTACGAGCAGTACTTC
CASSQATISYEQYF
>TRBJ2-1|-|TRBV7-2|many
TGTGCCAGCAGCTCGGGACTAGTCAGGGGGAATAATGAGCAGTTCTTC
CASSSGLVRGNNEQFF
>TRBJ2-2|-|TRBV21-1|many
TGTGCCAGCAGCAAAACCGCGGGGAGCCACGCGAACACCGGGGAGCTGTTTTTT
CASSKTAGSHANTGELFF
>TRBJ1-2|TRBD1|TRBV6-2/TRBV6-3|-
TGTGCCAGCAAAAGAACAGGGGTGGACTATGGCTACACCTTC
CASKRTGVDYGYTF
>TRBJ1-5|-|TRBV6-5|few
TGTGCCAGCAGTTACGGGGGTTCGGGGCAGCCCCAGCATTTT
CASSYGGSGQPQHF
>TRBJ1-2|-|TRBV28|-
TGTGCCAGCAGCATCAGGGGACGGTTCTATGGCTACACCTTC
CASSIRGRFYGYTF